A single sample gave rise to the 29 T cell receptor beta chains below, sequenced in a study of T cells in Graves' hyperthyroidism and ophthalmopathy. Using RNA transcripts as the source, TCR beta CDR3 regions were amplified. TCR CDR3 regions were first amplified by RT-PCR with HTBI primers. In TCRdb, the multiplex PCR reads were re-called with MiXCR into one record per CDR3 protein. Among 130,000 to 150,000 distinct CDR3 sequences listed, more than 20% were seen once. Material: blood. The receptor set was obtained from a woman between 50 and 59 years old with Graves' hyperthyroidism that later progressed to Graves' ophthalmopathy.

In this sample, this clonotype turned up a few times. CDR3 nucleotide sequence: TGTGCCACCAGCAGATGGGACGACTATGGCTACACCTTC. This gives the protein CATSRWDDYGYTF. The J gene is TRBJ1-2, the V gene TRBV15; D is perhaps TRBD1 (5 bases). This CDR3 spans 13 amino acids. Trimming took off 2 bases at V and 3 bases at J, with 7 bases between the two ends. The germline V gene encodes CDR1 LNHNV and CDR2 YYDKDF (reference sequence).

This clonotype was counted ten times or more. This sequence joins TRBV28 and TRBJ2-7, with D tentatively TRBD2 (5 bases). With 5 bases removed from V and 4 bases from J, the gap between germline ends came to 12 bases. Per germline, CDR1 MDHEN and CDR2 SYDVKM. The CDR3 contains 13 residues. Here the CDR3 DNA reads TGTGCCAGCAGTCCGGGAACCCCGTACGAGCAGTACTTC. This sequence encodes CASSPGTPYEQYF.

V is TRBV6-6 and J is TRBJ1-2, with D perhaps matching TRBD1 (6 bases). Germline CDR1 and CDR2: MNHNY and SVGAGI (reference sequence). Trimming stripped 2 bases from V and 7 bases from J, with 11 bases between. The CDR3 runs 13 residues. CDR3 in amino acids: CASSYREGGGYTF. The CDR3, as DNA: TGTGCCAGCAGTTACAGGGAAGGGGGTGGCTACACCTTC.

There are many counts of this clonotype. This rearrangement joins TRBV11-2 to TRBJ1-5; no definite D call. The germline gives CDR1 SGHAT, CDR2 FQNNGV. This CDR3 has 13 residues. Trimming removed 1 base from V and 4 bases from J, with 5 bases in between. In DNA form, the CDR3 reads TGTGCCAGCAGCTTAGGGTTAAATCAGCCCCAGCATTTT. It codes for CASSLGLNQPQHF.

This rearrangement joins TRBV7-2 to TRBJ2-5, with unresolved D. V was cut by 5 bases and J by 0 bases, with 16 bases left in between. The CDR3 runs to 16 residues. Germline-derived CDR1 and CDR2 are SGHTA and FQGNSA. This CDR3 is CASSLLDNRYQETQYF. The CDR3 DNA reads TGTGCCAGCAGCCTACTCGATAACCGCTACCAAGAGACCCAGTACTTC.

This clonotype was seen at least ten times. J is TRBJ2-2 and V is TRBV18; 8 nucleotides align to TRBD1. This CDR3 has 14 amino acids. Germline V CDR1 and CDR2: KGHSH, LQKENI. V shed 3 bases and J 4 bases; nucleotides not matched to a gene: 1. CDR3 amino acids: CASSPGQATGELFF. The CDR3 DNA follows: TGTGCCAGCTCACCGGGACAGGCCACCGGGGAGCTGTTTTTT.

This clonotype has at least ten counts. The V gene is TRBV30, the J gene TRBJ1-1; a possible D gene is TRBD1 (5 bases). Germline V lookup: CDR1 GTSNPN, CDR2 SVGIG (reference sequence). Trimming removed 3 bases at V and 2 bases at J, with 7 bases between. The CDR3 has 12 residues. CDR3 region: CAWRRGNTEAFF. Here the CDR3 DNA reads TGTGCCTGGAGAAGGGGAAACACTGAAGCTTTCTTT.

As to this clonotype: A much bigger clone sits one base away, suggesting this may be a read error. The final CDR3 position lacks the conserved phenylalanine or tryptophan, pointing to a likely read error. Here the CDR3 DNA reads TGTGCCAGCAGTCAGGGGTTACAAGAGACCCAGTACCTC. It specifies CASSQGLQETQYL. The chain links TRBV6-2 or TRBV6-3 to TRBJ2-5, with D perhaps TRBD1 (6 bases). Germline-derived CDR1 and CDR2 are MNHEY and SVGEGT. CDR3 length: 13 residues. V was cut by 5 bases and J by 2 bases, with 9 bases left in between.

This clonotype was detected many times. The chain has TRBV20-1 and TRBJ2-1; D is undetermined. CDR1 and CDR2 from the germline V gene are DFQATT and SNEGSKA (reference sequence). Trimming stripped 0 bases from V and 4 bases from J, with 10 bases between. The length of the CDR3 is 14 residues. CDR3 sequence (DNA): TGCAGTGCTAGAGAGGTGGGTCTTTACAATGAGCAGTTCTTC. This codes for CSAREVGLYNEQFF.

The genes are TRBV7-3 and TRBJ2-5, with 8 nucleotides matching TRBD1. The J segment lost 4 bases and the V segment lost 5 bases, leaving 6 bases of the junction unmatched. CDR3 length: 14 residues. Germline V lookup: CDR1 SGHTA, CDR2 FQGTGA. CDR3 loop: CASSRTGPRETQYF. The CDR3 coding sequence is TGTGCCAGCAGCCGGACAGGGCCGCGAGAGACCCAGTACTTC.

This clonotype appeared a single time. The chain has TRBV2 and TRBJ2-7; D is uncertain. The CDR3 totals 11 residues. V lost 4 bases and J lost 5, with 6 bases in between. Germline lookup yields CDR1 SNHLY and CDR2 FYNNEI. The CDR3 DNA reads TGTGCCAGCAGTGCTCGTCACGAGCAGTACTTC. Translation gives CASSARHEQYF. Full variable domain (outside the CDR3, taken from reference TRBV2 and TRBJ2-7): EPEVTQTPSHQVTQMGQEVILRCVPISNHLYFYWYRQILGQKVEFLVSFYNNEISEKSEIFDDQFSVERPDGSNFTLKIRSTKLEDSAMYFCASSARHEQYFGPGTRLTVT.

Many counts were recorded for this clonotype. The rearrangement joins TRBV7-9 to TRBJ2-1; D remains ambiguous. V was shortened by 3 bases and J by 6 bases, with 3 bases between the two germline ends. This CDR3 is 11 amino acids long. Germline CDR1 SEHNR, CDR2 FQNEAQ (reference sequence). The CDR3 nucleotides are TGTGCCAGCAGCTTGGCCAATGAGCAGTTCTTC. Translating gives CASSLANEQFF.

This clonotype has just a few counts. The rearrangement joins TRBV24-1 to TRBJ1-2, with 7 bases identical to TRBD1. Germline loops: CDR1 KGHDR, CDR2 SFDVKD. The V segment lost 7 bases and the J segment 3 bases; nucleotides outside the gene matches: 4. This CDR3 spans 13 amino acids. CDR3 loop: CATSGQGDYGYTF. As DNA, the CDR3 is TGTGCCACCAGCGGCCAGGGGGACTATGGCTACACCTTC.

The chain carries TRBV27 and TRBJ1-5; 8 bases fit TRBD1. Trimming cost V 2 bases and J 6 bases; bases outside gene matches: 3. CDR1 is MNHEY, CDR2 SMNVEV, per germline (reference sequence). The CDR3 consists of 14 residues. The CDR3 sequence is CASSLQGATQPQHF. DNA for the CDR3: TGTGCCAGCAGTTTACAGGGGGCGACTCAGCCCCAGCATTTT.

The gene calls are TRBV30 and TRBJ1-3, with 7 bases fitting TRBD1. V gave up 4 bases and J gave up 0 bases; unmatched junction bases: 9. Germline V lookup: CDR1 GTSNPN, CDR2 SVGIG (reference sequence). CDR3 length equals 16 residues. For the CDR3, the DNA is TGTGCCTGGACCAGACCGGGACAGAGCTCTGGAAACACCATATATTTT. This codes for CAWTRPGQSSGNTIYF.

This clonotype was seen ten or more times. The chain's CDR3 is CASRERGFHEQYF. CDR3 nucleotides: TGTGCCAGCAGAGAGAGAGGGTTCCACGAGCAGTACTTC. The rearrangement links TRBV6-1 to TRBJ2-7; D perhaps matches TRBD2 (5 bases). The CDR3 sequence is 13 residues long. Trimming took 6 bases from V and 5 from J, leaving 14 bases between them. Germline V CDR1 and CDR2: MNHNS, SASEGT.

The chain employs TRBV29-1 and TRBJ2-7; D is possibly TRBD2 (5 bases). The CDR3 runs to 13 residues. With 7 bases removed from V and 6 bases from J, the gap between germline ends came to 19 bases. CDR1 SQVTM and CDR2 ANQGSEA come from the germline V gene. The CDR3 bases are TGCAGCGCAATGCCCAGCGGAGGAGTCGAGCAGTACTTC. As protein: CSAMPSGGVEQYF.

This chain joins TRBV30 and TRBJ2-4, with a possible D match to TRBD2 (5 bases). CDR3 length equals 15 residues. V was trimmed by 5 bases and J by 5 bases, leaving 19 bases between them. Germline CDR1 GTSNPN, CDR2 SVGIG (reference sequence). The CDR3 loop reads CAWGLRMGVQNIQYF. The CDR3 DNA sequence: TGTGCCTGGGGGCTTCGGATGGGAGTTCAAAACATTCAGTACTTC.

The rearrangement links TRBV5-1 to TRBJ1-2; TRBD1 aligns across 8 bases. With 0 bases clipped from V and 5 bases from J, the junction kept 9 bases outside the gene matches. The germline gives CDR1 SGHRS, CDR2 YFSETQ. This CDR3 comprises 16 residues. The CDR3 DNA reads TGCGCCAGCAGCTTGGGCTCTGGGACAGGCTCGTATGGCTACACCTTC. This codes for CASSLGSGTGSYGYTF.

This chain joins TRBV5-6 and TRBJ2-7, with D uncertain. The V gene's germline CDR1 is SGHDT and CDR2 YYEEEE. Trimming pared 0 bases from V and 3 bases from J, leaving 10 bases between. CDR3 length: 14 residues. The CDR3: CASSLAGRIYEQYF. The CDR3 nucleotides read TGTGCCAGCAGCTTGGCAGGCAGGATCTACGAGCAGTACTTC.

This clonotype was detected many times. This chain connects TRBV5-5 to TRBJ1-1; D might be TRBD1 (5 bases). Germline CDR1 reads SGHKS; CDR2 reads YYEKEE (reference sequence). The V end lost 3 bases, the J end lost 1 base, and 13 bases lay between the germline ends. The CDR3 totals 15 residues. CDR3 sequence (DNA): TGTGCCAGCAGCTCAAATGCTGGGGGGAACACTGAAGCTTTCTTT. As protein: CASSSNAGGNTEAFF.

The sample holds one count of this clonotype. The CDR3 sequence: CASSLGTGREQFF. The CDR3 coding sequence is TGTGCCAGCAGCTTAGGTACGGGCCGTGAGCAGTTCTTC. The V and J genes are TRBV28 and TRBJ2-1; D unclear. This CDR3 region has 13 residues. The V end lost 6 bases, the J end lost 9 bases, and 15 bases lay between the germline ends. Per the germline V gene, CDR1 is MDHEN and CDR2 is SYDVKM.

The CDR3, as DNA: TGTGCCAGCAGCGTAAACCCACAAGAGACCCAGTACTTC. Amino acid sequence: CASSVNPQETQYF. The chain joins TRBV9 to TRBJ2-5; D is uncertain. Germline lookup yields CDR1 SGDLS and CDR2 YYNGEE. This CDR3 region has 13 residues. V lost 1 base to trimming and J lost 2 bases, with 6 bases between them.

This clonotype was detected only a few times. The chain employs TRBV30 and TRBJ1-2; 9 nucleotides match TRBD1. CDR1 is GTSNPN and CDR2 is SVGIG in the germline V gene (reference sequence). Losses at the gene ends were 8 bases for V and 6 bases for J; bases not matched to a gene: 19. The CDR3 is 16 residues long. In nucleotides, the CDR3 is TGTGCCAGTAGTATAAAGTACCAACGGGACAGGGATGGCTACACCTTC. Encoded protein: CASSIKYQRDRDGYTF. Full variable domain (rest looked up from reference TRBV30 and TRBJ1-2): SQTIHQWPATLVQPVGSPLSLECTVEGTSNPNLYWYRQAAGRGLQLLFYSVGIGQISSEVPQNLSASRPQDRQFILSSKKLLLSDSGFYLCASSIKYQRDRDGYTFGSGTRLTVV.

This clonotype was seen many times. The CDR3 region is CAWSVPTKAGNTIYF. CDR3 in DNA: TGTGCCTGGAGTGTCCCTACTAAGGCTGGAAACACCATATATTTT. The chain combines TRBV30 with TRBJ1-3, with unresolved D. CDR3 length equals 15 residues. Germline CDR1 is GTSNPN and CDR2 is SVGIG (reference sequence). V was clipped by 0 bases and J by 2 bases, with 11 bases between them.

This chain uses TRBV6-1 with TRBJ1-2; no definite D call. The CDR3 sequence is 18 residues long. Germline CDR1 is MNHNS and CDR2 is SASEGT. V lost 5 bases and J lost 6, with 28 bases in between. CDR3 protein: CASSKEPGPALAIHGYTF. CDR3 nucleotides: TGTGCCAGCAGTAAAGAACCGGGTCCCGCTCTCGCAATCCATGGCTACACCTTC.

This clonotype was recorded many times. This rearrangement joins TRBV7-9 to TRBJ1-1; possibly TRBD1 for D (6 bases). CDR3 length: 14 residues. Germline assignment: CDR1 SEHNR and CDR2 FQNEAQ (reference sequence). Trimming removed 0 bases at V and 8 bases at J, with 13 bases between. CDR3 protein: CASSLAQGRSEAFF. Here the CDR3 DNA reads TGTGCCAGCAGCTTAGCACAGGGACGGTCCGAAGCTTTCTTT.

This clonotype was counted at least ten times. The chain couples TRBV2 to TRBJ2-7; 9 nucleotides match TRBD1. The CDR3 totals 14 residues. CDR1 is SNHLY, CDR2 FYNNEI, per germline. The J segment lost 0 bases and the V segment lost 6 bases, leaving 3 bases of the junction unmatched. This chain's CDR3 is CASRSTGGSYEQYF. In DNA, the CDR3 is TGTGCCAGCAGGTCGACAGGGGGCTCCTACGAGCAGTACTTC.

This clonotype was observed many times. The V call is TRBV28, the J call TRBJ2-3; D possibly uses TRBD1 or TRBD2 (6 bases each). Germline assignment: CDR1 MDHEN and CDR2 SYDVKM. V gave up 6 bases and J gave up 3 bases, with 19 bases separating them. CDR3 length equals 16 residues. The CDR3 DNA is TGTGCCAGCAGCCCCCTACGGAGGGGGAGGACAGATACGCAGTATTTT. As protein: CASSPLRRGRTDTQYF.